This T cell receptor beta chain comes out of a study of shared clonotypes between healthy human individuals. The CDR3 runs 12 residues. Germline V gene data show CDR1 as SNHLY and CDR2 as FYNNEI. V gave up 5 bases and J gave up 4 bases, with 8 bases separating them. The naive CD8 subset, CD45RO-negative cells positively selected for CCR7, excluded terminally differentiated effector memory CD45RA+ cells. At a deep level, the assay was run. Repertoires were generated with immunoSEQ multiplex PCR, while TCRdb's copy carries only in-frame clones and drops some. The table has about 2 million clones, around 96% seen once.

Input material: naive CD8+ T cells sorted from blood. The chain employs TRBV2 and TRBJ1-1, with D unresolved. The sequence came from a man aged 18 to 29 in good health. This chain's CDR3 is CASSPGATEAFF. CDR3 coding DNA: TGTGCCAGCAGTCCAGGCGCCACTGAAGCTTTCTTT.